Reported below is one T cell receptor beta chain. The antigen this receptor binds is unknown. No much larger clone is present one base from it, and per-base qualities are unavailable. The data belong to a study of PD-1 blockade in classical Hodgkin lymphoma (TCRdb year 2020). Regarding the research as a whole: Nivolumab dosing was 3 mg/kg intravenously every 2 weeks, continuing until either disease progression or unacceptable toxicity. The study used TCR beta sequencing and CyTOF to define a peripheral blood immune signature of response to PD-1 blockade in classical Hodgkin lymphoma.

The Qiagen DNeasy kit was used to extract genomic DNA from unsorted PBMCs and from the negatively selected CD4+ and CD8+ fractions. TCR beta CDR3 regions were amplified by immunoSEQ multiplex PCR using primers annealing to V and J segments. A synthetic immune receptor repertoire was used to minimize amplification bias, and any residual bias was removed computationally once sequencing was done. The study's processing was this. Repertoire diversity was quantified as the Shannon entropy index using custom Python scripts. Unsorted, CD4+ and CD8+ repertoires were analyzed separately, except for combined analyses in which CD4+ and CD8+ sequences were merged in silico. Clonal expansion was defined as a frequency increase of at least 2-fold after treatment compared with C1D1, and clones undetected at baseline were assigned a pseudocount of 0.5. Singleton clones were defined as clones with 0 or 1 copy at C1D1, and non-singleton clones were defined as clones with 2 or more copies. Clones expanded in unsorted samples were labelled as CD4+, CD8+ or unknown by matching protein sequences in sorted samples from the same patient. Wilcoxon tests on paired samples were used to test diversity changes from C1D1 to C4D1. TCRdb re-hosts the immuneACCESS table, in-frame sequences only. Its copies lack some clones; in the studies checked, an unresolved V gene accounts for under half of them, and the cause for the rest is not known. V and J calls plus clone size are reproduced from that table; the DNA served to infer D and trimming. Present in this sample are around 91,000 clones, roughly 76% of which were seen just once. 15% to 20% of the sample rests with the top ten.

Paper-wide results and their limitations: Lower diversity was seen in patients whose nivolumab began less than 1 year after ASCT, and these patients were left out of later analyses so that immune reconstitution would not confound the results. The study was restricted to a single clinical trial cohort, and the causes of repertoire differences, possibly disease activity or prior therapy, were left undefined. Among trial patients, those achieving complete response had baseline diversity similar to that of newly diagnosed patients, while diversity was significantly lower in partial responders and progressors. Baseline TCR diversity was reported to be lower in newly diagnosed patients than in healthy donors and to be lower still in relapsed/refractory patients. By C4D1, a significant rise was seen in CD4+ TCR diversity but not in CD8+ TCR diversity (p=0.0027 vs p=0.16), and the rise was most apparent among complete responders (p=0.02).

Read against the paper, the sample's time point label means: cycle 2 day 1 (C2D1) of nivolumab. Relapse after autologous stem cell transplantation had occurred in all trial patients, and cohorts A, B and C were distinguished by prior brentuximab vedotin exposure. The trial cohort comprised about 60 patients with relapsed/refractory classical Hodgkin lymphoma whose best overall responses were complete response, partial response or progressive disease. Single-agent nivolumab was administered to trial patients in the multi-cohort phase II CheckMate 205 trial. An independent review committee assessed best overall response by applying the 2007 International Working Group response criteria. Trial PBMCs were obtained immediately prior to nivolumab initiation (C1D1) and on therapy at cycle 2 day 1 and cycle 4 day 1. Peripheral blood was collected in 8 mL Vacutainer Cell Preparation Tubes, from which PBMCs were isolated by centrifugation and then cryopreserved.

Taken from cysteine to phenylalanine, the CDR3 has 16 residues. The entry retains the CDR3 DNA only, 48 bases that are in frame from base 1. Trimming costs V 3 bases and J 0 bases, and their ends lie 15 bases apart. Based on the germline V gene, the CDR1 and CDR2 sequences are SGDLS and YYNGEE. The rearranged chain carries TRBV9 and TRBJ2-5; TRBD1 is a weak D gene call, 6 bases matching. This TCR came from a human donor with classical Hodgkin lymphoma. The sample in question was peripheral blood mononuclear cells (PBMCs), obtained before the second cycle of nivolumab. The nucleotides read TGTGCCAGCAGCGCACACAGGGAGACCAACCAAGAGACCCAGTACTTC. Translated, this gives CASSAHRETNQETQYF.